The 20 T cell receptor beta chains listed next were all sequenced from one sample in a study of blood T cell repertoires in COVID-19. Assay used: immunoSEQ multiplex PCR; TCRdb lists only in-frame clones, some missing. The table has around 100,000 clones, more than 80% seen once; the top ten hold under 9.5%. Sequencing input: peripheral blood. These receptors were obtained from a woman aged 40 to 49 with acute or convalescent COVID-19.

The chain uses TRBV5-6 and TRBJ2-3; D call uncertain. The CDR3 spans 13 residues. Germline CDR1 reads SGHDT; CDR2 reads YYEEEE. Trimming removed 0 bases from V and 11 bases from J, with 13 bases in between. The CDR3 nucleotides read TGTGCCAGCAGCTTGGTCTCCCACCGAGGGCAGTATTTT. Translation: CASSLVSHRGQYF.

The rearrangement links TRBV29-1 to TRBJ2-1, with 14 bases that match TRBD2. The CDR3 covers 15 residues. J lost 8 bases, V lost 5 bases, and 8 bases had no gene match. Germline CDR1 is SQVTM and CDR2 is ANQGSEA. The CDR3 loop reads CSVTRLAGGFDEQFF. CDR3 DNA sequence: TGCAGCGTTACGCGACTAGCGGGGGGGTTCGATGAGCAGTTCTTC.

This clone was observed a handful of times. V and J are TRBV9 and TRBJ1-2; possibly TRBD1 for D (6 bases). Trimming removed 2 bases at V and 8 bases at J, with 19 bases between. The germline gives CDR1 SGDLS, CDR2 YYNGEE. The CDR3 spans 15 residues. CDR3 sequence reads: CASSVGLRGGQGYTF. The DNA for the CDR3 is TGTGCCAGCAGCGTCGGTTTACGGGGGGGGCAAGGCTACACCTTC.

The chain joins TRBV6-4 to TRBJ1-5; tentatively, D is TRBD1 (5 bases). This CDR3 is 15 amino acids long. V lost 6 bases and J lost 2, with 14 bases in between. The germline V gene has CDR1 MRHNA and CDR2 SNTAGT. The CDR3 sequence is CASSPTGGGNQPQHF. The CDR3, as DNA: TGTGCCAGCAGCCCAACTGGGGGGGGCAATCAGCCCCAGCATTTT.

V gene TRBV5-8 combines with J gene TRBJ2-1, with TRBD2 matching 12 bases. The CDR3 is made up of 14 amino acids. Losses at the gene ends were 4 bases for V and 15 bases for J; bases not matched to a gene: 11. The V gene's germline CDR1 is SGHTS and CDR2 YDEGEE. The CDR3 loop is CASSVGLAGPTRFF. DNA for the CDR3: TGTGCCAGCAGCGTCGGACTAGCGGGGCCCACGCGGTTCTTC. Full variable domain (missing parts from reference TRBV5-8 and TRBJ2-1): EAGVTQSPTHLIKTRGQQATLRCSPISGHTSVYWYQQALGLGLQFLLWYDEGEERNRGNFPPRFSGRQFPNYSSELNVNALELEDSALYLCASSVGLAGPTRFFGPGTRLTVL.

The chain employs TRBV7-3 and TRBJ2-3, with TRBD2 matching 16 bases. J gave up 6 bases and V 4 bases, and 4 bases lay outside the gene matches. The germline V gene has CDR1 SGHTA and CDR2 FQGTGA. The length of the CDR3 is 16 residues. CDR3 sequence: CASSSGLAGGQDTQYF. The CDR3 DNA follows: TGTGCCAGCAGCTCGGGACTAGCGGGGGGGCAGGATACGCAGTATTTT. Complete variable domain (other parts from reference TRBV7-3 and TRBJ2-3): GAGVSQTPSNKVTEKGKYVELRCDPISGHTALYWYRQSLGQGPEFLIYFQGTGAADDSGLPNDRFFAVRPEGSVSTLKIQRTERGDSAVYLCASSSGLAGGQDTQYFGPGTRLTVL.

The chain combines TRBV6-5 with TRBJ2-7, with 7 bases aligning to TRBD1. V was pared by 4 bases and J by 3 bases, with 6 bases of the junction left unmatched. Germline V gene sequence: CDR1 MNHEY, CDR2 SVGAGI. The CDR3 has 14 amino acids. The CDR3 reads CASSSVRQGYEQYF. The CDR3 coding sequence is TGTGCCAGCAGTTCCGTTAGACAGGGCTACGAGCAGTACTTC.

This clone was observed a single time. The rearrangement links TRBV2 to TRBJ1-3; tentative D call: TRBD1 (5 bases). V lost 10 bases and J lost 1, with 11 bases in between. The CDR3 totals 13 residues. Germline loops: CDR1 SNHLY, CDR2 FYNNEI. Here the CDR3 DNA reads TGTGCCACCGATCAGGGATCTGGAAACACCATATATTTT. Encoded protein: CATDQGSGNTIYF.

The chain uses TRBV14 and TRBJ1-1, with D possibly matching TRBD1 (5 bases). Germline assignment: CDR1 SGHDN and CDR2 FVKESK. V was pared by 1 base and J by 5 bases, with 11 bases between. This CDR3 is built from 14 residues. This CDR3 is CASSQATGGTEAFF. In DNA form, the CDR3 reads TGTGCCAGCAGCCAAGCTACCGGGGGGACTGAAGCTTTCTTT. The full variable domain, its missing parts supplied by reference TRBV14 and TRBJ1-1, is EAGVTQFPSHSVIEKGQTVTLRCDPISGHDNLYWYRRVMGKEIKFLLHFVKESKQDESGMPNNRFLAERTGGTYSTLKVQPAELEDSGVYFCASSQATGGTEAFFGQGTRLTVV.

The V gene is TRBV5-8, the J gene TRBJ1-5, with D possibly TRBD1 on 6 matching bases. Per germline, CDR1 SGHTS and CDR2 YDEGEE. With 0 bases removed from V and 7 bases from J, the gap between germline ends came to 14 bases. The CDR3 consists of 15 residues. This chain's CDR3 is CASSLGAGDGQPQHF. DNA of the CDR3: TGTGCCAGCAGCTTGGGGGCAGGGGACGGGCAGCCCCAGCATTTT.

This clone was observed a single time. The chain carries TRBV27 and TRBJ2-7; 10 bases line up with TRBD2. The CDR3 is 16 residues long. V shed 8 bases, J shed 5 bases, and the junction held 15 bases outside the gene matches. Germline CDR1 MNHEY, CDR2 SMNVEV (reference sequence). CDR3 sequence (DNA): TGTGCCAGCGGCCGGCCTAGCGGGGGTATACGGGACGAGCAGTACTTC. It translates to CASGRPSGGIRDEQYF.

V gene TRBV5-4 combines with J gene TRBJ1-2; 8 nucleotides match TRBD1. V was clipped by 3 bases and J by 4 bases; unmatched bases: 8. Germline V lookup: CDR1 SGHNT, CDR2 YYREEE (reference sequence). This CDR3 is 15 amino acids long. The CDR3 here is CASSSRVQGVYGYTF. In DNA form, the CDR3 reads TGTGCCAGCAGCTCCCGTGTACAGGGGGTCTATGGCTACACCTTC.

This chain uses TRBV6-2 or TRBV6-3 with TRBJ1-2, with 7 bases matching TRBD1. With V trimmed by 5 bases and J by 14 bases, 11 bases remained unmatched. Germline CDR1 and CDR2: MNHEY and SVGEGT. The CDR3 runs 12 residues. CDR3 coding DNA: TGTGCCAGCAGTACGGGACAGCTTAAGGGAACCTTC. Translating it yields CASSTGQLKGTF.

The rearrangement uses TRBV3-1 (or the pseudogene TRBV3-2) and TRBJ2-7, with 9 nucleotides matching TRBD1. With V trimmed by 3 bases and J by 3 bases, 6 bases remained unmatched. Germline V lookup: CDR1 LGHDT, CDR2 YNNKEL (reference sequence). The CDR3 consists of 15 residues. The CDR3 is CASSQRGTGHYEQYF. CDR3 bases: TGTGCCAGCAGCCAGAGGGGGACAGGGCACTACGAGCAGTACTTC.

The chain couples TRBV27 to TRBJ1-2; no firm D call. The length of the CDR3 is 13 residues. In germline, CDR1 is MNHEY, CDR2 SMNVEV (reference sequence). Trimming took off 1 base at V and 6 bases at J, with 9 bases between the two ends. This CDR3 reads CASSLWSTHGYTF. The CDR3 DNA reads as TGTGCCAGCAGTTTATGGAGTACTCATGGCTACACCTTC.

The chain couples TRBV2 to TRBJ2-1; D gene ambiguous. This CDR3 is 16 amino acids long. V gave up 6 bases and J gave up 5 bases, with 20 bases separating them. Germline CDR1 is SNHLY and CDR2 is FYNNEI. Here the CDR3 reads CASRWSEESFNNEQFF. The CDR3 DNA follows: TGTGCCAGCAGGTGGAGCGAGGAGAGTTTTAACAATGAGCAGTTCTTC.

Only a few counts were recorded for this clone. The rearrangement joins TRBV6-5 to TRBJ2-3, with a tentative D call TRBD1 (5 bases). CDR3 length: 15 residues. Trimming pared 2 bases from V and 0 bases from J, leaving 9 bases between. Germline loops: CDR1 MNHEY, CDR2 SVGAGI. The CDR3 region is CASSYGAVSTDTQYF. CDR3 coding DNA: TGTGCCAGCAGTTACGGGGCGGTTAGCACAGATACGCAGTATTTT.

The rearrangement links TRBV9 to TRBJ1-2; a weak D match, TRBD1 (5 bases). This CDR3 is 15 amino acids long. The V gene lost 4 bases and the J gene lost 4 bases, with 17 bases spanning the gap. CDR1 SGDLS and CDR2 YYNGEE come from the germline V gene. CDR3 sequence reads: CASSTTGNLGYGYTF. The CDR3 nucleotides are TGTGCCAGCAGCACCACAGGCAACCTAGGCTATGGCTACACCTTC.

CDR3 in amino acids: CASSLRTGVTEAFF. The DNA for the CDR3 is TGTGCCAGCAGCTTAAGGACAGGGGTTACTGAAGCTTTCTTT. This sequence joins TRBV11-2 and TRBJ1-1; 9 nucleotides agree with TRBD1. Losses at the gene ends were 2 bases for V and 5 bases for J; bases not matched to a gene: 3. The CDR3 covers 14 residues. Looked up from germline, CDR1 is SGHAT and CDR2 is FQNNGV.

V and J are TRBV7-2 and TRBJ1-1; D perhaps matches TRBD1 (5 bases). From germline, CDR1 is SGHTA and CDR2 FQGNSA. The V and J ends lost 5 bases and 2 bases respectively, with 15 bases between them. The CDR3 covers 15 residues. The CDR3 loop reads CASSQQAGSNTEAFF. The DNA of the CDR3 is TGTGCCAGCAGCCAACAGGCAGGGTCCAACACTGAAGCTTTCTTT.